This T cell receptor (beta chain) was recorded in a study of T-cell memory formation after mild COVID-19. TCRdb re-derived calls from the 5' RACE reads in MiXCR, one entry per CDR3 protein. The sample lists roughly 52,000 distinct CDR3 sequences, approximately 7% occurring once. CDR1 and CDR2 from the germline V gene are MNHEY and SVGEGT. V gave up 5 bases and J gave up 2 bases, with 9 bases separating them. The CDR3 consists of 13 residues. The chain employs TRBV6-2 or TRBV6-3 and TRBJ1-1, with D maybe TRBD1 (6 bases). The clonotype comes from a man in his late teens or twenties who had mild COVID-19 (a few samples of this study predate the infection). Cell type and time point are not known. Sequences were obtained from PBMCs or a T cell subset sorted from them (not recorded which). The chain's CDR3 is CASSTQGNTEAFF. CDR3 bases: TGTGCCAGCAGTACACAGGGAAACACTGAAGCTTTCTTT.